The 28 T cell receptor beta chains below all came from one sample that was sequenced in a study of blood T cell repertoires in COVID-19. Repertoires were generated with immunoSEQ multiplex PCR, while TCRdb's copy carries only in-frame clones and drops some. The table records about 130,000 clones, just under 85% of them present only once. The sequenced sample consisted of peripheral blood. The receptors shown here come from a human donor in a cohort sampled during active COVID-19.

The chain uses TRBV7-2 and TRBJ1-1; tentatively, D is TRBD1 (5 bases). V lost 0 bases to trimming and J lost 8 bases, with 16 bases between them. This CDR3 is 15 amino acids long. The V gene's germline CDR1 is SGHTA and CDR2 FQGNSA. The CDR3 DNA reads as TGTGCCAGCAGCTTAGCGGCGGGGTCGGGGGTAGAAGCTTTCTTT. Its protein product is CASSLAAGSGVEAFF.

This chain joins TRBV9 and TRBJ1-2, with no clear D. In germline, CDR1 is SGDLS, CDR2 YYNGEE. Trimming shortened V by 3 bases and J by 4 bases, and 4 bases separated the two germline ends. The CDR3 contains 11 residues. The CDR3 DNA reads as TGTGCCAGCAGCGCAGGCTATGGCTACACCTTC. Translated, it gives CASSAGYGYTF.

The chain carries TRBV15 and TRBJ2-5; D might be TRBD2 (5 bases). The CDR3 sequence is 15 residues long. The ends were cut back, 0 bases at V and 3 bases at J, with 11 bases in the middle. Per the germline V gene, CDR1 is LNHNV and CDR2 is YYDKDF (reference sequence). The CDR3: CATSRDLDGEETQYF. CDR3 in DNA: TGTGCCACCAGCAGAGATCTAGACGGGGAAGAGACCCAGTACTTC.

Notes on this clone: The junction does not match germline at one end; this may be a read error. The chain joins TRBV7-8 to TRBJ2-3, with a weak D call TRBD2 (6 bases). This CDR3 has 15 residues. The germline gives CDR1 SGHVS, CDR2 FQNEAQ. CDR3 in amino acids: CASSILGLSTNTQYF. CDR3 nucleotide sequence: TGTGCCAGCAGCATTCTGGGACTGTCCACAAATACGCAGTATTTT.

The chain is built from TRBV3-1 (or the pseudogene TRBV3-2) and TRBJ1-4; 7 positions match TRBD1. In germline, CDR1 is LGHDT, CDR2 YNNKEL (reference sequence). This CDR3 contains 15 residues. V lost 4 bases and J lost 5; bases outside the gene matches: 7. CDR3 sequence reads: CASSLSGTENEKLFF. CDR3 DNA: TGTGCCAGCAGCCTGTCCGGGACAGAAAATGAAAAACTGTTTTTT.

V usage is TRBV6-5 and J usage is TRBJ2-7; D may be TRBD2 (5 bases). The CDR3 covers 14 residues. Germline values: CDR1 MNHEY, CDR2 SVGAGI. V was cut by 8 bases and J by 6 bases, with 20 bases left in between. The CDR3 protein is CASSLYRGSSEQYF. DNA of the CDR3: TGTGCCAGCTCCTTATACCGAGGGTCTTCCGAGCAGTACTTC.

The DNA of the CDR3 is TGCGCCAGCAGCTTGGCCTGGGGACAGGGCACCGGGGAGCTGTTTTTT. Translating gives CASSLAWGQGTGELFF. V and J are TRBV5-1 and TRBJ2-2; the match to TRBD1 covers 9 bases. The CDR3 is 16 amino acids. V was clipped by 0 bases and J by 4 bases; unmatched bases: 4. Germline CDR1 reads SGHRS; CDR2 reads YFSETQ.

This clone was seen only once. This chain links TRBV5-1 with TRBJ2-3; 10 bases agree with TRBD2. Germline CDR1 SGHRS, CDR2 YFSETQ. The CDR3 is 16 amino acids. V shed 5 bases and J 11 bases; nucleotides not matched to a gene: 17. This CDR3 is CASRPGTSAGYSGQYF. In nucleotides, the CDR3 is TGCGCCAGCAGACCCGGGACTAGCGCGGGGTATTCTGGGCAGTATTTT.

The rearrangement links TRBV5-1 to TRBJ1-4, with 12 nucleotides matching TRBD1. Losses at the gene ends were 4 bases for V and 2 bases for J; bases not matched to a gene: 3. The CDR3 runs 16 residues. Germline values: CDR1 SGHRS, CDR2 YFSETQ. CDR3 loop: CASSIGTGGTNEKLFF. CDR3 DNA sequence: TGCGCCAGCAGCATTGGGACAGGGGGCACTAATGAAAAACTGTTTTTT.

J is TRBJ2-5 and V is TRBV4-1; 13 bases are shared with TRBD2. The J segment lost 5 bases and the V segment lost 0 bases, leaving 9 bases of the junction unmatched. Germline values: CDR1 MGHRA, CDR2 YSYEKL. The CDR3 totals 18 residues. The CDR3 is CASSQDFGGLAGVETQYF. The CDR3 region has the DNA TGCGCCAGCAGCCAAGATTTCGGCGGACTAGCGGGAGTCGAGACCCAGTACTTC.

V is TRBV5-4 and J is TRBJ2-1; 8 bases agree with TRBD2. The CDR3 contains 16 residues. Germline V lookup: CDR1 SGHNT, CDR2 YYREEE (reference sequence). The ends lost 2 bases at V and 0 bases at J; junction bases unmatched: 4. The CDR3: CASSFGGGSSYNEQFF. The CDR3 DNA sequence: TGTGCCAGCAGCTTCGGGGGGGGGAGCTCCTACAATGAGCAGTTCTTC.

The rearrangement joins TRBV7-2 to TRBJ2-3; a weak D match, TRBD2 (6 bases). This CDR3 has 15 amino acids. V shed 5 bases and J shed 3 bases, with 15 bases lying between them. Per the germline V gene, CDR1 is SGHTA and CDR2 is FQGNSA. The chain's CDR3 is CASSPPGLATDTQYF. The CDR3 DNA follows: TGTGCCAGCAGCCCACCGGGACTTGCTACAGATACGCAGTATTTT.

V usage is TRBV11-2 and J usage is TRBJ2-7, with D tentatively TRBD2 (5 bases). This CDR3 spans 13 amino acids. V was cut by 2 bases and J by 4 bases, with 9 bases left in between. Per the germline V gene, CDR1 is SGHAT and CDR2 is FQNNGV. CDR3 in amino acids: CASSLSEVYEQYF. Here the CDR3 DNA reads TGTGCCAGCAGCTTATCGGAGGTTTACGAGCAGTACTTC.

Here the CDR3 reads CASSLNSGDIYEQYF. The CDR3 nucleotides read TGCGCCAGCAGCTTGAATAGCGGGGATATTTACGAGCAGTACTTC. This sequence joins TRBV5-1 and TRBJ2-7; 8 positions agree with TRBD2. Looked up from germline, CDR1 is SGHRS and CDR2 is YFSETQ. The CDR3 runs 15 residues. The V segment lost 1 base and the J segment 4 bases; nucleotides outside the gene matches: 7.

This sequence joins TRBV30 and TRBJ1-5, with D unresolved. This CDR3 contains 13 residues. Trimming pared 4 bases from V and 4 bases from J, leaving 11 bases between. Germline V gene lookup returns CDR1 GTSNPN and CDR2 SVGIG (reference sequence). The CDR3 bases are TGTGCCTGGAACACATCTCCAAATCAGCCCCAGCATTTT. The encoded protein is CAWNTSPNQPQHF. Using reference TRBV30 and TRBJ1-5 for the parts outside the CDR3, the full variable domain is SQTIHQWPATLVQPVGSPLSLECTVEGTSNPNLYWYRQAAGRGLQLLFYSVGIGQISSEVPQNLSASRPQDRQFILSSKKLLLSDSGFYLCAWNTSPNQPQHFGDGTRLSIL.

The rearrangement uses TRBV5-6 and TRBJ1-5; D is unclear. This CDR3 is 13 amino acids long. V was shortened by 4 bases and J by 9 bases, with 14 bases between the two germline ends. Looked up from germline, CDR1 is SGHDT and CDR2 is YYEEEE. In DNA form, the CDR3 reads TGTGCCAGCAGCCTGCGTGGTTCAGGGCCCCAGCATTTT. Its translation: CASSLRGSGPQHF.

This clone was seen only once. As DNA, the CDR3 is TGTGCCAGCAGCCAAGCCACAGGGGGCGGTTTCAATGAGCAGTTCTTC. Residues: CASSQATGGGFNEQFF. This chain links TRBV3-1 (or the pseudogene TRBV3-2) with TRBJ2-1; 9 bases map to TRBD1. The length of the CDR3 is 16 residues. After removal of 1 base from V and 6 bases from J, the junction contained 7 bases not matched to a gene. CDR1 is LGHDT, CDR2 YNNKEL, per germline (reference sequence).

The chain combines TRBV3-1 (or the pseudogene TRBV3-2) with TRBJ1-4; 12 nucleotides agree with TRBD1. Germline lookup yields CDR1 LGHDT and CDR2 YNNKEL (reference sequence). V trimming: 1 base; J trimming: 8 bases; junction bases outside the gene matches: 2. The CDR3 is made up of 15 amino acids. The CDR3 nucleotides read TGTGCCAGCAGCCAAGGGGGACAGGGGGCGGAAAAACTGTTTTTT. Translating it yields CASSQGGQGAEKLFF.

V and J are TRBV9 and TRBJ2-3; D unclear. The CDR3 spans 15 residues. Deletions cut 0 bases from V and 6 bases from J, with 14 bases between. Per germline, CDR1 SGDLS and CDR2 YYNGEE. In DNA, the CDR3 is TGTGCCAGCAGCGTAGATACTACCCTCGGGGATACGCAGTATTTT. Protein product: CASSVDTTLGDTQYF.

The rearrangement links TRBV7-2 to TRBJ2-3; 10 positions match TRBD2. The junction had 6 bases not matched to a gene; V was cut back by 1 base and J by 2 bases. The CDR3 covers 17 residues. The germline gives CDR1 SGHTA, CDR2 FQGNSA. CDR3 amino acids: CASSLVLAGAYTDTQYF. For the CDR3, the DNA is TGTGCCAGCAGCTTAGTCCTAGCGGGGGCCTACACAGATACGCAGTATTTT.

V and J are TRBV3-1 (or the pseudogene TRBV3-2) and TRBJ2-2, with 7 positions matching TRBD1. CDR1 is LGHDT, CDR2 YNNKEL, per germline (reference sequence). V lost 4 bases and J lost 4; bases outside the gene matches: 9. The CDR3 consists of 16 residues. The CDR3 bases are TGTGCCAGCAGCCCCTTCGACAGGGCCGGCACCGGGGAGCTGTTTTTT. It translates to CASSPFDRAGTGELFF.

The chain uses TRBV21-1 and TRBJ2-2; TRBD1 is taken as the D call from the table, unchecked against the DNA. TRBV21-1 is flagged as a pseudogene. The CDR3 is 19 residues long. In DNA form, the CDR3 reads TGTGCCAGCAGCAAAGAGGAACAGGGCGATTCAAGTCCAACCGGGGAGCTGTTTTTT. Protein sequence: CASSKEEQGDSSPTGELFF.

The chain combines TRBV7-9 with TRBJ2-5; the D is unclear. Looked up from germline, CDR1 is SEHNR and CDR2 is FQNEAQ (reference sequence). This CDR3 has 11 amino acids. V lost 5 bases to trimming and J lost 2 bases, with 3 bases between them. CDR3 amino acids: CASSPQETQYF. For the CDR3, the DNA is TGTGCCAGCAGCCCACAAGAGACCCAGTACTTC.

This chain connects TRBV11-2 to TRBJ2-5; D gene uncertain. V dropped 4 bases and J dropped 4 bases, with 13 bases sitting between them. The CDR3 contains 14 residues. Germline CDR1 is SGHAT and CDR2 is FQNNGV. Here the CDR3 DNA reads TGTGCCAGCAGCTCCCTCACATTTACAGAGACCCAGTACTTC. Translation gives CASSSLTFTETQYF.

This rearrangement joins TRBV7-9 to TRBJ2-3; TRBD2 aligns across 13 bases. Trimming cost V 5 bases and J 6 bases; bases outside gene matches: 11. CDR3 length equals 17 residues. Germline CDR1 and CDR2: SEHNR and FQNEAQ (reference sequence). CDR3 residues: CASSTGLAGAGGDTQYF. The CDR3, as DNA: TGTGCCAGCAGCACCGGACTAGCGGGGGCCGGGGGGGATACGCAGTATTTT.

This chain links TRBV9 with TRBJ2-2; possible D gene TRBD2, 7 bases. Germline V gene data show CDR1 as SGDLS and CDR2 as YYNGEE. Trimming took 0 bases from V and 5 from J, leaving 14 bases between them. This CDR3 spans 16 amino acids. Here the CDR3 reads CASSVAVGGLTGELFF. The CDR3 nucleotides read TGTGCCAGCAGCGTAGCTGTGGGGGGGCTAACCGGGGAGCTGTTTTTT.

V usage is TRBV4-1 and J usage is TRBJ1-2; D not certain. CDR1 and CDR2 (germline): MGHRA, YSYEKL. The CDR3 covers 14 residues. With 0 bases removed from V and 3 bases from J, the gap between germline ends came to 8 bases. The CDR3 loop reads CASSQDRLYYGYTF. In nucleotides, the CDR3 is TGCGCCAGCAGCCAAGATCGTCTGTACTATGGCTACACCTTC.

In regard to this clone: One junction end does not reproduce the germline sequence, and a read error may be involved. The chain has TRBV30 and TRBJ2-5; D possibly corresponds to TRBD2 (7 bases). CDR1 GTSNPN and CDR2 SVGIG come from the germline V gene (reference sequence). The CDR3 spans 14 residues. The CDR3 reads CAWSRRGAEDTQYF. Written as DNA, the CDR3 is TGTGCCTGGAGTCGACGGGGGGCTGAAGATACCCAGTACTTC. The complete variable domain, with remaining parts taken from reference TRBV30 and TRBJ2-5, reads SQTIHQWPATLVQPVGSPLSLECTVEGTSNPNLYWYRQAAGRGLQLLFYSVGIGQISSEVPQNLSASRPQDRQFILSSKKLLLSDSGFYLCAWSRRGAEDTQYFGPGTRLLVL.